The rows below give T cell receptor beta chains drawn from one sample of a study of T cell responses to AZD1222 COVID-19 vaccine. The repertoire was sequenced with immunoSEQ multiplex PCR; TCRdb's copy has only in-frame clones and lacks some. The table shows 100,000 to 150,000 clones, with 90% occurring only once. Source: peripheral blood, taken on day 0 of MenACWY control vaccination. These receptors came from an adult in good health. Each CDR3 is given with its conserved first and last residue. Fields, in order: D gene, V gene, J gene, clone size, CDR3 DNA, CDR3 protein. D genes are given only for firm matches. Size is stated for part of the rows, as once, few or many counts, or as a class when the clone is expanded.

NA,TRBV18,TRBJ1-5,NA,TGTGCCAGCTCACCACCCTTGAACAATCAGCCCCAGCATTTT,CASSPPLNNQPQHF
NA,TRBV19,TRBJ2-2,NA,TGTGCCAGTAGTATAGGACCACTGAACACCGGGGAGCTGTTTTTT,CASSIGPLNTGELFF
NA,TRBV2,TRBJ1-1,NA,TGTGCCAGCAGCCCCACGTGGGACCAACCGAACACTGAAGCTTTCTTT,CASSPTWDQPNTEAFF
TRBD2,TRBV13,TRBJ2-2,NA,TGTGCCAGCAGCCCCAGCGGGAGTCTGTCCACCGGGGAGCTGTTTTTT,CASSPSGSLSTGELFF
NA,TRBV12-3/TRBV12-4,TRBJ1-1,NA,TGTGCCAGCAGTTTAACCGGGGGATGGGAAGCTTTCTTT,CASSLTGGWEAFF
NA,TRBV6-5,TRBJ2-1,NA,TGTGCCAGCAGGGCTTACAATGAGCAGTTCTTC,CASRAYNEQFF
NA,TRBV10-3,TRBJ1-2,NA,TGTGCCATCAGTGAGTCTGCCTCCGCGTATGGCTACACCTTC,CAISESASAYGYTF
TRBD1,TRBV5-4,TRBJ2-4,NA,TGTGCCAGCAGCTCCTCGGACAGGGGGCTCGGGGCCAAAAACATTCAGTACTTC,CASSSSDRGLGAKNIQYF
NA,TRBV11-2,TRBJ1-5,NA,TGTGCCAGCAGCTTACTGGGTGGAGCCGGCTTCGGTCAGCCCCAGCATTTT,CASSLLGGAGFGQPQHF
NA,TRBV19,TRBJ2-2,NA,TGTGCCAGTAGTATACCCCCGTTTCGAGGCACCGGGGAGCTGTTTTTT,CASSIPPFRGTGELFF
NA,TRBV2,TRBJ2-5,NA,TGTGCCAGCAATACGGTACTGGGGGCGCGAGAGACCCAGTACTTC,CASNTVLGARETQYF
NA,TRBV6-6,TRBJ1-2,NA,TGTGCCAGCCTACAATCCTGGGGGGGCTACACCTTC,CASLQSWGGYTF
TRBD1,TRBV12-3/TRBV12-4,TRBJ1-2,NA,TGTGCCAGCAGGGACAGGGGGACCTATGGCTACACCTTC,CASRDRGTYGYTF
TRBD1,TRBV11-3,TRBJ2-1,NA,TGTGCCAGCAGCTTAGACGGGACAGCCCCGATTTACCCCTACAATGAGCAGTTCTTC,CASSLDGTAPIYPYNEQFF
TRBD2,TRBV27,TRBJ2-5,NA,TGTGCCAGCAGTTCCCAAGGTCGACTAGCGAGGTACCAAGAGACCCAGTACTTC,CASSSQGRLARYQETQYF
NA,TRBV5-5,TRBJ1-4,NA,TGTGCCAGCAGCTTGATCCAGGTCCCATTTAATGAAAAACTGTTTTTT,CASSLIQVPFNEKLFF
NA,TRBV5-8,TRBJ2-4,once,TGTGCCGGGGGGACCCTAAACATTCAGTACTTC,CAGGTLNIQYF
NA,TRBV5-1,TRBJ1-6,NA,TGCGCCAGCAGCGCCCCAGAGTATAATTCACCCCTCCACTTT,CASSAPEYNSPLHF
NA,TRBV4-2,TRBJ2-5,NA,TGTGCCAGCAGCCCATGGCAGGATCCAGGGGAGACCCAGTACTTC,CASSPWQDPGETQYF
NA,TRBV5-5,TRBJ2-5,NA,TGTGCCAGCAGCTTGGCCCAAGAGACCCAGTACTTC,CASSLAQETQYF
TRBD1,TRBV5-8,TRBJ2-5,NA,TGTGCCAGCAGCAGGGACAGGGCCAGAGGGTCGGAGACCCAGTACTTC,CASSRDRARGSETQYF
TRBD1,TRBV7-8,TRBJ2-2,NA,TGTGCCAGCAGCTTCCGGACAGGGTCGCCGAACTGGGCCGGGGAGCTGTTTTTT,CASSFRTGSPNWAGELFF
NA,TRBV5-1,TRBJ1-1,once,TGCGCCAGCAGCTTGGTCGTCTTAAACACTGAAGCTTTCTTT,CASSLVVLNTEAFF
TRBD2,TRBV3-1/TRBV3-2,TRBJ2-2,NA,TGTGCCAGCAGCCAAGATGCGGGAGAGGTCACCGGGGAGCTGTTTTTT,CASSQDAGEVTGELFF
NA,TRBV10-3,TRBJ1-3,NA,TGTGCCATCAGTGAGTCAAGGGTACCTGGAAACACCATATATTTT,CAISESRVPGNTIYF
TRBD2,TRBV29-1,TRBJ2-2,once,TGCAGCGCCTCACTAGCGGAGAACACCGGGGAGCTGTTTTTT,CSASLAENTGELFF
NA,TRBV3-1/TRBV3-2,TRBJ2-6,NA,TGTGCCAGCAGCCACAAAGGGGTTCCCTCTGGGGCCAACGTCCTGACTTTC,CASSHKGVPSGANVLTF
TRBD1,TRBV19,TRBJ1-2,NA,TGTGCCAGTAGTCACCCCGGGACAGGGGGCTATGGCTACACCTTC,CASSHPGTGGYGYTF
NA,TRBV5-1,TRBJ2-5,NA,TGCGCCAGCAGCTTGGAGGGACGTCTCCGAGAGACCCAGTACTTC,CASSLEGRLRETQYF
TRBD1,TRBV3-1/TRBV3-2,TRBJ1-6,once,TGTGCCAGCAGCCAACGGCTTGGGACAGGATTTAATTCACCCCTCCACTTT,CASSQRLGTGFNSPLHF
TRBD1,TRBV5-1,TRBJ1-6,NA,TGCGCCAGCAGCCCGGGACAGTTACCCCTCCACTTT,CASSPGQLPLHF
NA,TRBV5-8,TRBJ2-2,NA,TGTGCCAGCAGCGGACCAGGGACCGAAGGCCGAAATACCGGGGAGCTGTTTTTT,CASSGPGTEGRNTGELFF
NA,TRBV10-3,TRBJ1-6,NA,TGTGCCATCAGCCCGACAGGTACTAATTCACCCCTCCACTTT,CAISPTGTNSPLHF
TRBD1,TRBV28,TRBJ1-6,once,TGTGCCAGCACCCTGACAGGGATCAATTCACCCCTCCACTTT,CASTLTGINSPLHF